A selection of T cell receptor beta chains follows, all from one sample in a study of T cell responses to AZD1222 COVID-19 vaccine. The protocol was immunoSEQ multiplex PCR, while the TCRdb copy is restricted to in-frame clones and leaves out a portion. The table records approximately 130,000 clones, 93% of them present only once. The sample in question was peripheral blood, obtained on day 0 of AZD1222 vaccination. The receptors stem from an adult in good health. Both conserved end residues are part of each CDR3. D genes are given only for firm matches. Clone size is shown for a subset of rows, as once, few, many or a class of expanded clone.

j_call: TRBJ2-2; v_call: TRBV18; d_call: TRBD1; clone_size: -; cdr3_aa: CASSPGTGFTGELFF; cdr3_nt: TGTGCCAGCTCACCAGGGACAGGGTTCACCGGGGAGCTGTTTTTT
j_call: TRBJ2-5; v_call: TRBV6-2/TRBV6-3; d_call: TRBD2; clone_size: -; cdr3_aa: CASSLLAGGEETQYF; cdr3_nt: TGTGCCAGCAGTCTACTAGCGGGAGGGGAAGAGACCCAGTACTTC
j_call: TRBJ2-2; v_call: TRBV13; d_call: -; clone_size: -; cdr3_aa: CASSLKGWTGELFF; cdr3_nt: TGTGCCAGCAGCTTAAAAGGGTGGACCGGGGAGCTGTTTTTT
j_call: TRBJ1-1; v_call: TRBV5-3; d_call: TRBD1; clone_size: once; cdr3_aa: CARSLEEADRGLFHTEAFF; cdr3_nt: TGTGCCAGAAGCTTGGAGGAGGCGGACAGGGGTCTATTTCACACTGAAGCTTTCTTT
j_call: TRBJ2-7; v_call: TRBV7-9; d_call: -; clone_size: -; cdr3_aa: CARAPDPLPYEQYF; cdr3_nt: TGTGCCAGAGCTCCAGATCCCCTACCCTACGAGCAGTACTTC
j_call: TRBJ1-5; v_call: TRBV7-2; d_call: -; clone_size: -; cdr3_aa: CASSYVINSNQPQHF; cdr3_nt: TGTGCCAGCAGCTATGTCATTAATAGCAATCAGCCCCAGCATTTT
j_call: TRBJ1-3; v_call: TRBV28; d_call: -; clone_size: -; cdr3_aa: CASDARTLSGNTIYF; cdr3_nt: TGTGCCAGCGATGCCCGGACCCTCTCTGGAAACACCATATATTTT
j_call: TRBJ1-3; v_call: TRBV6-6; d_call: -; clone_size: -; cdr3_aa: CASSYSTGRAGNTIYF; cdr3_nt: TGTGCCAGCAGTTACTCGACGGGCAGGGCCGGAAACACCATATATTTT
j_call: TRBJ1-6; v_call: TRBV30; d_call: -; clone_size: -; cdr3_aa: CAWSRGRRENSPLHF; cdr3_nt: TGTGCCTGGAGTCGGGGCAGGAGAGAGAATTCACCCCTCCACTTT
j_call: TRBJ1-5; v_call: TRBV28; d_call: -; clone_size: -; cdr3_aa: CASSRQYSNQPQHF; cdr3_nt: TGTGCCAGCAGTCGGCAGTATAGCAATCAGCCCCAGCATTTT